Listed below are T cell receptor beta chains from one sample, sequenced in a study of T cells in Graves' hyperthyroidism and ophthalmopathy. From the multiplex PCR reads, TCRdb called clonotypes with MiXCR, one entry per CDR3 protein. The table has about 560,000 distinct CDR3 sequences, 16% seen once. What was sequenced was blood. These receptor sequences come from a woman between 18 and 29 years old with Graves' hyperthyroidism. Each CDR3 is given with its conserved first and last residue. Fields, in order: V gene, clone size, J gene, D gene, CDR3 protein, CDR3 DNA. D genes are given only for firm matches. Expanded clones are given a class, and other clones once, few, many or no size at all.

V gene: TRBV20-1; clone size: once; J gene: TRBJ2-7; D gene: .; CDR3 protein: CSASMTAGYYEQYF; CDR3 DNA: TGCAGTGCTAGTATGACGGCGGGGTACTACGAGCAGTACTTC
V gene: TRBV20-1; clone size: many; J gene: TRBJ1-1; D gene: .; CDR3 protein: CSARDRPNTEAFF; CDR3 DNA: TGCAGTGCTAGAGACAGACCAAACACTGAAGCTTTCTTT
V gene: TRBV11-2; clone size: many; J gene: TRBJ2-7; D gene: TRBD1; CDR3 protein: CASSLGGTAQSSYEQYF; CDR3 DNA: TGTGCCAGCAGCTTAGGAGGGACAGCTCAAAGCTCCTACGAGCAGTACTTC
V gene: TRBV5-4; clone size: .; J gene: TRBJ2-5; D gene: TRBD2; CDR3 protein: CASSSGLAFKETQYF; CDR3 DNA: TGTGCCAGCAGCTCTGGACTAGCGTTTAAAGAGACCCAGTACTTC
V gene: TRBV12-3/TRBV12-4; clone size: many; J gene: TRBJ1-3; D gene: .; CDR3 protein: CASTPLDSGNTIYF; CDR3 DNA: TGTGCCAGCACCCCACTGGACTCTGGAAACACCATATATTTT
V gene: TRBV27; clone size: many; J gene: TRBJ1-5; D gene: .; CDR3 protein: CASSSRVHQPQHF; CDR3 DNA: TGTGCCAGCAGTTCGAGGGTCCATCAGCCCCAGCATTTT
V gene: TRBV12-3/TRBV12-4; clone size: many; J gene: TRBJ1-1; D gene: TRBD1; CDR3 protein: CASALAPLDRALTEAFF; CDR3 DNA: TGTGCCAGCGCTCTTGCCCCACTGGACAGGGCCCTCACTGAAGCTTTCTTT
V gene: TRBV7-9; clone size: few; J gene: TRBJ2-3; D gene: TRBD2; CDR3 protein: CASRRLAGGSTDTQYF; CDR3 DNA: TGTGCCAGCAGGCGACTAGCGGGGGGTAGCACAGATACGCAGTATTTT
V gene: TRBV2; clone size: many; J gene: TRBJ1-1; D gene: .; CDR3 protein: CASSEWDAVNTEAFF; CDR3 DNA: TGTGCCAGCAGTGAATGGGACGCCGTGAACACTGAAGCTTTCTTT
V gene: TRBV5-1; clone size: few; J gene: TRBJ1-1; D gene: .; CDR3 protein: CASSYLTGLNAEAFF; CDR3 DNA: TGCGCCAGCAGCTACCTGACAGGTTTGAACGCTGAAGCTTTCTTT
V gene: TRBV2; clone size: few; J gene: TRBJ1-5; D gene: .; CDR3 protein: CASRFNQPQHF; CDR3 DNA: TGTGCCAGCCGTTTTAATCAGCCCCAGCATTTT
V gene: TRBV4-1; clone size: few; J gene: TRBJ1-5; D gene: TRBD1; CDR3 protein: CASSQDLPPGGDQPQHF; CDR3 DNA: TGCGCCAGCAGCCAAGATCTTCCCCCAGGGGGGGATCAGCCCCAGCATTTT
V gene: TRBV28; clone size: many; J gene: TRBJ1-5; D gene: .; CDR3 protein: CASSFVGLGRMLQSNQPQHF; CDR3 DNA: TGTGCCAGCAGTTTTGTCGGTCTGGGGAGGATGCTCCAAAGCAATCAGCCCCAGCATTTT
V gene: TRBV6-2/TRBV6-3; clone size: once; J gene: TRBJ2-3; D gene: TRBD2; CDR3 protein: CASWTSGAIYTQYF; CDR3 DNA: TGTGCCAGCTGGACTAGCGGAGCCATCTATACGCAGTATTTT
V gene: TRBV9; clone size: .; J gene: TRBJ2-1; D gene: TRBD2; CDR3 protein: CASSAGLATNNEQFF; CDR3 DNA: TGTGCCAGCAGCGCTGGACTAGCAACAAACAATGAGCAGTTCTTC
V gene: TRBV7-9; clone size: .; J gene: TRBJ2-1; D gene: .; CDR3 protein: CASSLARGYSYNEQFF; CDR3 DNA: TGTGCCAGCAGCTTAGCCAGGGGTTACTCCTACAATGAGCAGTTCTTC
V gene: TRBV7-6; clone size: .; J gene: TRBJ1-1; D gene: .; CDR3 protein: CASSFGGPNTEAFF; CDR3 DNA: TGTGCCAGCAGCTTTGGGGGGCCGAACACTGAAGCTTTCTTT
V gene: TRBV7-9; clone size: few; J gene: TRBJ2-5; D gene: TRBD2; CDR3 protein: CASSFLAGGPLQETQYF; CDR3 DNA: TGTGCCAGCAGCTTTCTAGCGGGGGGCCCCCTCCAAGAGACCCAGTACTTC
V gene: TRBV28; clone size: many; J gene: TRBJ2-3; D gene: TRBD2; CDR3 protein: CASKAGVTDTQYF; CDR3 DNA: TGTGCCAGCAAAGCGGGAGTGACAGATACGCAGTATTTT
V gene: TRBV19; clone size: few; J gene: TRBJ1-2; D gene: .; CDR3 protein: CASSRTMQYGYTF; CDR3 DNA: TGTGCCAGTAGCCGGACAATGCAGTATGGCTACACCTTC
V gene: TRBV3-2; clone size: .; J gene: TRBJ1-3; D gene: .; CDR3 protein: CASSQERLVSGNTIYF; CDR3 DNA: TGTGCCAGCAGCCAAGAGCGGCTCGTCTCTGGAAACACCATATATTTT
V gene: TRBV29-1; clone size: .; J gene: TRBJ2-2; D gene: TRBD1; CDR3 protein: CSGGSQGHGELFF; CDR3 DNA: TGCAGCGGGGGATCACAGGGGCACGGGGAGCTGTTTTTT
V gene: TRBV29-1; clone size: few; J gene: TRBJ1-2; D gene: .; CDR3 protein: CSAQPSDYGYTF; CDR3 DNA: TGCAGCGCACAGCCTTCCGACTATGGCTACACCTTC
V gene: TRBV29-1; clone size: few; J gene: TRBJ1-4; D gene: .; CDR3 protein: CSARDRSNEKLFF; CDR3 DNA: TGCAGCGCTAGGGACCGATCTAATGAAAAACTGTTTTTT
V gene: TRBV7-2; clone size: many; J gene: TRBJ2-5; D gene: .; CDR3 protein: CASSLSSDQETQYF; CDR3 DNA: TGTGCCAGCAGCTTATCCAGCGACCAAGAGACCCAGTACTTC
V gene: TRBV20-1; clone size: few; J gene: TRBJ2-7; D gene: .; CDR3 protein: CSAPVEWGYEQYF; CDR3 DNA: TGCAGTGCCCCGGTCGAGTGGGGCTACGAGCAGTACTTC
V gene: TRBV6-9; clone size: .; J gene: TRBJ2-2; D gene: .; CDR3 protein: CASSYRDGTTTGELFF; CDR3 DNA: TGTGCCAGCAGTTACCGGGACGGAACCACCACCGGGGAGCTGTTTTTT
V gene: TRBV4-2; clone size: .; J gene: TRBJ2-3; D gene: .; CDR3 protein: CASQLGRGDTDTQYF; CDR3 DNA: TGTGCCAGCCAATTGGGGCGGGGAGACACAGATACGCAGTATTTT
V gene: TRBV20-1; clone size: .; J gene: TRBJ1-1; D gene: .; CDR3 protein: CSAEGISAEAFF; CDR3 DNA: TGCAGTGCCGAGGGGATAAGCGCTGAAGCTTTCTTT
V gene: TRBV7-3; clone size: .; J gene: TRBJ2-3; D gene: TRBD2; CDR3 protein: CASSLKLADTTDTQYF; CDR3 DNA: TGTGCCAGCAGCTTAAAACTAGCGGACACCACAGATACGCAGTATTTT
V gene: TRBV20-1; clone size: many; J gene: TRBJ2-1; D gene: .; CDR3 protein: CSARVAGTVYNEQFF; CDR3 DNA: TGCAGTGCTAGAGTGGCAGGGACGGTGTACAATGAGCAGTTCTTC
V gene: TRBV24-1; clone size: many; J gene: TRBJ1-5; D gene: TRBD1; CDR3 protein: CATSPGQGFQPQHF; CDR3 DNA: TGTGCCACCAGTCCGGGACAGGGTTTCCAGCCCCAGCATTTT
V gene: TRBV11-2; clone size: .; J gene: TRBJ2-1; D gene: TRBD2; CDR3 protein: CASSLEASGGAGNEQFF; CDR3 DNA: TGTGCCAGCAGCTTAGAAGCTAGCGGGGGGGCGGGCAATGAGCAGTTCTTC
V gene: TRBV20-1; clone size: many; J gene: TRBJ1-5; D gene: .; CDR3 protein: CSASSGRGQPQHF; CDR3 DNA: TGCAGTGCTAGTTCGGGAAGAGGCCAGCCCCAGCATTTT
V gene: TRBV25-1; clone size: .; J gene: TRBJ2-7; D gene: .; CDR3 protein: CASSVGHREGEQYF; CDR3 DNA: TGTGCCAGCAGTGTTGGTCACAGGGAGGGCGAGCAGTACTTC
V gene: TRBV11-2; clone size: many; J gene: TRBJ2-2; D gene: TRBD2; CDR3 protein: CASSGRDRISGRYTGELFF; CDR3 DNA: TGTGCCAGCAGCGGCCGGGACAGAATTAGCGGGAGGTACACCGGGGAGCTGTTTTTT
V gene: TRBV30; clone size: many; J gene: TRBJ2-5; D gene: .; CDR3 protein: CAWRSGGRQETQYF; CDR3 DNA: TGTGCCTGGAGAAGTGGAGGGCGTCAAGAGACCCAGTACTTC